Listed below are T cell receptor beta chains from one sample, sequenced in a study of T cells in Graves' hyperthyroidism and ophthalmopathy. One entry per CDR3 protein, called by TCRdb with MiXCR from the multiplex PCR reads. The profile shows more than 550,000 distinct CDR3 sequences, roughly a sixth of them singletons. What was sequenced was blood. All receptors derive from a woman between 45 and 65 years old with Graves' hyperthyroidism that later progressed to Graves' ophthalmopathy. The CDR3 runs from the conserved cysteine through the conserved F or W. A D gene is named only where the DNA matches it firmly. Clone size is given for some rows only: seen once, a few or many times, or a class if the clone is expanded.

v_gene: TRBV20-1; abundance: many; j_gene: TRBJ1-5; d_gene: TRBD1; CDR3nt: TGCAGTGCTAGAGCGGGACAGGAAAGCGGGAATCAGCCCCAGCATTTT; CDR3aa: CSARAGQESGNQPQHF
v_gene: TRBV19; abundance: few; j_gene: TRBJ1-2; d_gene: -; CDR3nt: TGTGCCAGTAGTATCGAGATGAGCTATGGCTACACCTTC; CDR3aa: CASSIEMSYGYTF
v_gene: TRBV19; abundance: -; j_gene: TRBJ2-2; d_gene: -; CDR3nt: TGTGCCAGTAGTATTCTCTGGCGCGGGGGCACTGACCGGGGGGAGCTGTTTTTT; CDR3aa: CASSILWRGGTDRGELFF
v_gene: TRBV25-1; abundance: -; j_gene: TRBJ2-5; d_gene: -; CDR3nt: TGTGCCAGCAGTGAACTCGAGTCGGGACCCTCCCAAGAGACCCAGTACTTC; CDR3aa: CASSELESGPSQETQYF
v_gene: TRBV5-1; abundance: many; j_gene: TRBJ1-1; d_gene: -; CDR3nt: TGCGCCAGCAGCTTGCTTGACAGGAACACTGAAGCTTTCTTT; CDR3aa: CASSLLDRNTEAFF
v_gene: TRBV20-1; abundance: -; j_gene: TRBJ1-4; d_gene: -; CDR3nt: TGCAGTGCTAGAGAGTGGCTGGGAGGCCTGGTTGAAGAAAAACTGTTTTTT; CDR3aa: CSAREWLGGLVEEKLFF
v_gene: TRBV11-2; abundance: many; j_gene: TRBJ1-1; d_gene: -; CDR3nt: TGTGCCAGCAGCTTAAAGTCGGTAGTCACTGAAGCTTTCTTT; CDR3aa: CASSLKSVVTEAFF
v_gene: TRBV20-1; abundance: -; j_gene: TRBJ2-1; d_gene: -; CDR3nt: TGCAGTGCTAGAGATGGACCTTACAATGAGCAGTTCTTC; CDR3aa: CSARDGPYNEQFF
v_gene: TRBV30; abundance: many; j_gene: TRBJ1-1; d_gene: -; CDR3nt: TGTGCCTGGAAGGGACCGCTGAACACTGAAGCTTTCTTT; CDR3aa: CAWKGPLNTEAFF
v_gene: TRBV7-2; abundance: few; j_gene: TRBJ2-5; d_gene: -; CDR3nt: TGTGCCAGCCGCTCTAGGGGCCGGGAGACCCAGTACTTC; CDR3aa: CASRSRGRETQYF
v_gene: TRBV29-1; abundance: few; j_gene: TRBJ2-2; d_gene: -; CDR3nt: TGCAGCGCGTTAGGGGCGACAGTCAACACCGGGGAGCTGTTTTTT; CDR3aa: CSALGATVNTGELFF
v_gene: TRBV12-3/TRBV12-4; abundance: many; j_gene: TRBJ2-2; d_gene: TRBD2; CDR3nt: TGTGCCAGCAGTTTAGCAGCGGGGGGGCGGAGGACCGGGGAGCTGTTTTTT; CDR3aa: CASSLAAGGRRTGELFF
v_gene: TRBV4-1; abundance: once; j_gene: TRBJ1-1; d_gene: -; CDR3nt: TGCGCCAGCAGCCAAGTGGGGGGGAAGACTGAAGCTTTCTTT; CDR3aa: CASSQVGGKTEAFF
v_gene: TRBV28; abundance: -; j_gene: TRBJ2-3; d_gene: -; CDR3nt: TGTGCCAGCAGTACAAGCGGGTTAGGCACAGATACGCAGTATTTT; CDR3aa: CASSTSGLGTDTQYF
v_gene: TRBV12-5; abundance: many; j_gene: TRBJ1-1; d_gene: -; CDR3nt: TGTGCTAGTGGTCGAGACCGGAACACTGAAGCTTTCTTT; CDR3aa: CASGRDRNTEAFF
v_gene: TRBV6-2/TRBV6-3; abundance: many; j_gene: TRBJ1-2; d_gene: -; CDR3nt: TGTGCCAGCAGTTACGCCCTTTTCGCAGGCACGATGAGGGGCTACACCTTC; CDR3aa: CASSYALFAGTMRGYTF
v_gene: TRBV15; abundance: -; j_gene: TRBJ1-1; d_gene: -; CDR3nt: TGTGCCACCAGCAGAGATTGGAGGAAAGCTTTCTTT; CDR3aa: CATSRDWRKAFF
v_gene: TRBV19; abundance: -; j_gene: TRBJ1-5; d_gene: TRBD1; CDR3nt: TGTGCCAGTAGCATAGGACAGGGTCTCCGTCAGCCCCAGCATTTT; CDR3aa: CASSIGQGLRQPQHF
v_gene: TRBV4-1; abundance: many; j_gene: TRBJ2-1; d_gene: -; CDR3nt: TGTGCCAGCAGCCAAGAGGGACCGAGCTCCTACAATGAGCAGTTCTTC; CDR3aa: CASSQEGPSSYNEQFF
v_gene: TRBV6-1; abundance: -; j_gene: TRBJ1-6; d_gene: -; CDR3nt: TGTGCCAGCAGTGAAGCCGCACAGGGCGGGTCACCCCTCCACTTT; CDR3aa: CASSEAAQGGSPLHF
v_gene: TRBV10-2; abundance: -; j_gene: TRBJ2-1; d_gene: -; CDR3nt: TGCGCCAGCAGGGATCAGGGGTATGAGCAGTTCTTC; CDR3aa: CASRDQGYEQFF
v_gene: TRBV6-1; abundance: few; j_gene: TRBJ2-2; d_gene: -; CDR3nt: TGTGCCAGCAGTACTCCCGGGACAACACCCGGGGAGCTGTTTTTT; CDR3aa: CASSTPGTTPGELFF
v_gene: TRBV24-1; abundance: -; j_gene: TRBJ2-1; d_gene: -; CDR3nt: TGTGCCACCAGTGATCTCGGCAGAACCAATGAGCAGTTCTTC; CDR3aa: CATSDLGRTNEQFF
v_gene: TRBV9; abundance: few; j_gene: TRBJ1-1; d_gene: TRBD1; CDR3nt: TGTGCCAGCAGCGTAAGTCCCGGGGGACAGTCTGAAGCTTTCTTT; CDR3aa: CASSVSPGGQSEAFF
v_gene: TRBV15; abundance: -; j_gene: TRBJ1-4; d_gene: -; CDR3nt: TGTGCCACCAGCAGGGAGGGGCGCGGTGAAAAACTGTTTTTT; CDR3aa: CATSREGRGEKLFF
v_gene: TRBV30; abundance: many; j_gene: TRBJ1-1; d_gene: TRBD1; CDR3nt: TGTGCCTGGAGGGACAGGGGTAAGAACACTGAAGCTTTCTTT; CDR3aa: CAWRDRGKNTEAFF
v_gene: TRBV18; abundance: many; j_gene: TRBJ2-7; d_gene: -; CDR3nt: TGTGCCAGCGCCTATAGGGACTCCGAGTACGAGCAGTACTTC; CDR3aa: CASAYRDSEYEQYF
v_gene: TRBV5-1; abundance: few; j_gene: TRBJ1-3; d_gene: -; CDR3nt: TGCGCCAGCAGCTTGACAGGGTACGGAAACACCATATATTTT; CDR3aa: CASSLTGYGNTIYF
v_gene: TRBV7-9; abundance: few; j_gene: TRBJ1-2; d_gene: TRBD1; CDR3nt: TGTGCCAGCAGCTTACAGACAGGGATTCGTGGCTACACCTTC; CDR3aa: CASSLQTGIRGYTF
v_gene: TRBV27; abundance: few; j_gene: TRBJ1-5; d_gene: TRBD1; CDR3nt: TGTGCCAGCAGACTCGGACAGGGGAGTCAGCCCCAGCATTTT; CDR3aa: CASRLGQGSQPQHF
v_gene: TRBV6-1; abundance: few; j_gene: TRBJ1-6; d_gene: TRBD1; CDR3nt: TGTGCCAGCAGGGAACAGGGGCGTAATAATTCACCCCTCCACTTT; CDR3aa: CASREQGRNNSPLHF
v_gene: TRBV3-1; abundance: many; j_gene: TRBJ2-1; d_gene: -; CDR3nt: TGTGCCAGCAGCCTGACAGGCCCTGGGGTTGGTGAGCAGTTCTTC; CDR3aa: CASSLTGPGVGEQFF
v_gene: TRBV5-6; abundance: many; j_gene: TRBJ1-1; d_gene: -; CDR3nt: TGTGCCAGCAGCTTGGGGGGTGTTGAAGCTTTCTTT; CDR3aa: CASSLGGVEAFF
v_gene: TRBV20-1; abundance: many; j_gene: TRBJ1-6; d_gene: TRBD1; CDR3nt: TGCAGTGCAAGAACAGGGGGCTTTTCACCCCTCCACTTT; CDR3aa: CSARTGGFSPLHF
v_gene: TRBV3-1; abundance: many; j_gene: TRBJ2-1; d_gene: -; CDR3nt: TGTGCCAGCAGCAAGAGCTCCGGGGGCGAAGAGCAGTTCTTC; CDR3aa: CASSKSSGGEEQFF
v_gene: TRBV20-1; abundance: -; j_gene: TRBJ2-5; d_gene: -; CDR3nt: TGCAGTGCTAGCCCCTGGGGCCGGGAGACCCAGTACTTC; CDR3aa: CSASPWGRETQYF
v_gene: TRBV29-1; abundance: few; j_gene: TRBJ1-2; d_gene: -; CDR3nt: TGCAGCGTTGAGGTAGGGGGCTATGGCTACACCTTC; CDR3aa: CSVEVGGYGYTF
v_gene: TRBV7-2; abundance: -; j_gene: TRBJ2-3; d_gene: -; CDR3nt: TGTGCCAGCAGCCAGGACATAACTAGCACAGATACGCAGTATTTT; CDR3aa: CASSQDITSTDTQYF
v_gene: TRBV7-2; abundance: many; j_gene: TRBJ2-1; d_gene: -; CDR3nt: TGTGCCAGCAGCTTGGACTGGTCCTACAATGAGCAGTTCTTC; CDR3aa: CASSLDWSYNEQFF
v_gene: TRBV6-1; abundance: -; j_gene: TRBJ2-7; d_gene: -; CDR3nt: TGTGCCAGCAGAAGTTTCGGGGACTACGAGCAGTACTTC; CDR3aa: CASRSFGDYEQYF
v_gene: TRBV2; abundance: -; j_gene: TRBJ1-4; d_gene: -; CDR3nt: TGTGCCAGCAGGCGGCAGTCGACTAATGAAAAACTGTTTTTT; CDR3aa: CASRRQSTNEKLFF
v_gene: TRBV30; abundance: -; j_gene: TRBJ1-6; d_gene: TRBD1; CDR3nt: TGTGCCTGGGGACAGGGGAGGAATTCACCCCTCCACTTT; CDR3aa: CAWGQGRNSPLHF
v_gene: TRBV10-3; abundance: many; j_gene: TRBJ2-6; d_gene: -; CDR3nt: TGTGCCATCAGTGATCCGGGGACTGGGGCCAACGTCCTGACTTTC; CDR3aa: CAISDPGTGANVLTF
v_gene: TRBV10-3; abundance: few; j_gene: TRBJ2-5; d_gene: TRBD2; CDR3nt: TGTGCCATCAGTGACCGACTAGCGGGGGCCCGGGAGACCCAGTACTTC; CDR3aa: CAISDRLAGARETQYF
v_gene: TRBV4-1; abundance: -; j_gene: TRBJ1-1; d_gene: -; CDR3nt: TGCGCCAGCAGCCAAGATACCACAGCGAGGTACACTGAAGCTTTCTTT; CDR3aa: CASSQDTTARYTEAFF
v_gene: TRBV29-1; abundance: few; j_gene: TRBJ2-3; d_gene: -; CDR3nt: TGCAGCGTTGAACTGGGAGCCACAGATACGCAGTATTTT; CDR3aa: CSVELGATDTQYF
v_gene: TRBV30; abundance: -; j_gene: TRBJ2-2; d_gene: -; CDR3nt: TGTGCCTGGACGACACTTCTTTCCGGGGAGCTGTTTTTT; CDR3aa: CAWTTLLSGELFF
v_gene: TRBV2; abundance: -; j_gene: TRBJ2-7; d_gene: -; CDR3nt: TGTGCCAGCAGTGGCGGGATAGCGGAGCAGTACTTC; CDR3aa: CASSGGIAEQYF
v_gene: TRBV28; abundance: once; j_gene: TRBJ1-2; d_gene: -; CDR3nt: TGTGCCAGCAGGCCCCATGACATTGGAGGTAGTAACTATGGCTACACCTTC; CDR3aa: CASRPHDIGGSNYGYTF
v_gene: TRBV7-2; abundance: many; j_gene: TRBJ2-1; d_gene: TRBD2; CDR3nt: TGTGCCAGCAGCTTGTACGGGACTAGCGGGGTTAGCAGCTCCTACAATGAGCAGTTCTTC; CDR3aa: CASSLYGTSGVSSSYNEQFF
v_gene: TRBV5-8; abundance: few; j_gene: TRBJ1-2; d_gene: TRBD1; CDR3nt: TGTGCCAGCAGTTATCAGGGGGCCGCCTATGGCTACACCTTC; CDR3aa: CASSYQGAAYGYTF
v_gene: TRBV6-1; abundance: few; j_gene: TRBJ2-3; d_gene: -; CDR3nt: TGTGCCAGCAGCCGCTTGGGGGGCACAGATACGCAGTATTTT; CDR3aa: CASSRLGGTDTQYF
v_gene: TRBV13; abundance: -; j_gene: TRBJ2-2; d_gene: -; CDR3nt: TGTGCCAGCAGCTTATTGGGGATACTGGTTACCGGGGAGCTGTTTTTT; CDR3aa: CASSLLGILVTGELFF
v_gene: TRBV20-1; abundance: -; j_gene: TRBJ2-5; d_gene: -; CDR3nt: TGCAGTGCTAGTCTTCAACAGGTGGGAGAGACCCAGTACTTC; CDR3aa: CSASLQQVGETQYF
v_gene: TRBV10-3; abundance: few; j_gene: TRBJ2-2; d_gene: TRBD2; CDR3nt: TGTGCCATCAGCGCGGGGGGGCGGGAAACCGGGGAGCTGTTTTTT; CDR3aa: CAISAGGRETGELFF
v_gene: TRBV9; abundance: few; j_gene: TRBJ1-4; d_gene: -; CDR3nt: TGTGCCAGCAGCGCGGCGACAGCCGGAAATGAAAAACTGTTTTTT; CDR3aa: CASSAATAGNEKLFF
v_gene: TRBV6-1; abundance: -; j_gene: TRBJ2-2; d_gene: TRBD1; CDR3nt: TGTGCCAGTATCAAGACAGGGGGTGAATCCGGGGAGCTGTTTTTT; CDR3aa: CASIKTGGESGELFF
v_gene: TRBV6-1; abundance: -; j_gene: TRBJ1-6; d_gene: -; CDR3nt: TGTGCCAGCAGTCTTAGGGAGGGGAGGAATTCACCCCTCCACTTT; CDR3aa: CASSLREGRNSPLHF
v_gene: TRBV5-6; abundance: -; j_gene: TRBJ2-3; d_gene: TRBD2; CDR3nt: TGTGCCAGCGCGAGACTAGCGGGGGGGGGCACAGATACGCAGTATTTT; CDR3aa: CASARLAGGGTDTQYF